A single T cell receptor (beta chain) is shown here with its context. The antigen is not known. The protocol was immunoSEQ multiplex PCR, while the TCRdb copy is restricted to in-frame clones and leaves out a portion. Of 1,500,000 or so clones in the sample, around 98.5% were seen once. The sample belongs to a study of shared clonotypes between healthy human individuals. Turning to the study itself: CD4 naive and CD4 memory each took three plates per donor, while CD8 naive took two and CD8 memory one. Findings and caveats of the study: Generally, naive subsets (rather than memory subsets) showed larger estimated richness. For sorted subsets, rarefaction showed incomplete sequencing despite large depth.

Germline CDR1 reads SEHNR; CDR2 reads FQNEAQ (reference sequence). The V and J ends lost 0 bases and 3 bases respectively, with 5 bases between them. The CDR3 is made up of 13 amino acids. This receptor was obtained from a man aged 25 to 40 in good health. The rearrangement uses TRBV7-9 and TRBJ1-1; D is unclear. Sequencing input: naive CD4+ T cells sorted from blood. The subset: CD45RA+ positively selected. CDR3 loop: CASSLAEDTEAFF. CDR3 sequence (DNA): TGTGCCAGCAGCTTAGCAGAGGACACTGAAGCTTTCTTT.